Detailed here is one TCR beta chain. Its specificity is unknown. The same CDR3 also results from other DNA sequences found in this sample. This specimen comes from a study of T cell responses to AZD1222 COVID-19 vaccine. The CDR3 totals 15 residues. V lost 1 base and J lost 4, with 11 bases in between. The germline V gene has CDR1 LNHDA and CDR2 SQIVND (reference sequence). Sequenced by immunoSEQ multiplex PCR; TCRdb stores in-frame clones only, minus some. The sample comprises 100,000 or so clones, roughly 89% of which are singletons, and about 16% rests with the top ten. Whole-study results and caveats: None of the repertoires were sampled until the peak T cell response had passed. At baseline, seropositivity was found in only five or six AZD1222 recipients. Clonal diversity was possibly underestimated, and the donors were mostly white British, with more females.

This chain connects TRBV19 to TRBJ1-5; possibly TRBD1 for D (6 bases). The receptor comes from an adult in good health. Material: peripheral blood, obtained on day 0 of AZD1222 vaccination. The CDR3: CASSIAQGRNQPQHF. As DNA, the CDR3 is TGTGCCAGTAGTATAGCACAGGGTAGGAATCAGCCCCAGCATTTT.